This T cell receptor (beta chain) was observed in a study of Graves' ophthalmopathy and Graves' hyperthyroidism. General study results and limits: Both an approximately 70% sensitivity and a 72.22% specificity characterized the model's predictions of ophthalmopathy progression.

TCR beta CDR3 amplification used RNA transcripts. HTBI primers were employed in first-round RT-PCR, then a second-round multiplex PCR followed. In TCRdb, the multiplex PCR reads were re-called with MiXCR into one record per CDR3 protein. The sample shows over a million distinct CDR3 sequences, about 36% of them seen only once. Each diagnosis was determined on the basis of clinical symptoms, serum thyroxine, TRAb, thyroid ultrasound and orbital computed tomography. In this sample, this clonotype turned up a few times. The antigen is undetermined. Per the germline V gene, CDR1 is LNHDA and CDR2 is SQIVND (reference sequence). The CDR3 has 12 residues. V gave up 6 bases and J gave up 10 bases, with 16 bases separating them.

This chain uses TRBV19 with TRBJ2-7, with a tentative D call TRBD1 (5 bases). Sequencing used peripheral blood or thyroid tissue (not recorded which). This receptor was identified in an adult man with Graves' hyperthyroidism. The DNA for the CDR3 is TGTGCCAGTAGCCCACCGGCCGGACAACAGTACTTC. The encoded protein is CASSPPAGQQYF.